This T cell receptor beta chain was recovered during a study of T cells after yellow fever vaccination. Study details: Libraries from low-cell-number fractions were prepared with the SMART-Seq v4 Ultra Low Input RNA kit.

One entry per CDR3 protein, called by TCRdb with MiXCR from the 5' RACE reads. Of around 230,000 distinct CDR3 sequences in the sample, 5.5% to 8.5% were seen once. In this sample, this clonotype turned up many times. V was shortened by 3 bases and J by 9 bases, with 15 bases between the two germline ends. CDR3 length equals 14 residues. The germline V gene has CDR1 SNHLY and CDR2 FYNNEI. The sequence came from a young man who received the YFV17D yellow fever vaccine. This sequence joins TRBV2 and TRBJ1-5, with D tentatively TRBD1 (5 bases). Sequencing used CD4+ T cells sorted from PBMCs, obtained on the day of the yellow fever booster vaccination. CDR3 residues: CASSEIREQGPQHF. The CDR3 bases are TGTGCCAGCAGTGAGATCAGGGAGCAGGGGCCCCAGCATTTT.